The entry that follows covers one T cell receptor beta chain sequence. No antigen is known for it. Researchers tagged individual cDNA molecules with unique molecular identifiers. TCRdb called the 5' RACE reads again in MiXCR, with one record for every CDR3 protein. The sample contains tens of thousands of distinct CDR3 sequences, about 12% of which appear only once. Looked up from germline, CDR1 is SQVTM and CDR2 is ANQGSEA. Trimming left V 4 bases short and J 4 bases short, with 13 bases between. This CDR3 has 13 amino acids. The sample is drawn from a study of early T cells in non-severe SARS-CoV-2 infection. In the study overall: Sequenced bulk RNA came from whole blood that was unsorted, and chains were unpaired. Broader study findings: CD4 and private specificities were missed by VDJdb matching, which favored anti-spike CD8 responses.

The rearrangement links TRBV29-1 to TRBJ1-1, with TRBD1 as a possible D gene (5 bases). Sequencing was performed on whole blood. This sequence was found in an adult who was a healthcare worker with PCR-confirmed SARS-CoV-2 infection or an uninfected control (not recorded which). In DNA form, the CDR3 reads TGCAGCGTTGGGGCAGGGTCGGGCACTGAAGCTTTCTTT. Translating it yields CSVGAGSGTEAFF.